The T cell receptor (beta chain) described here comes from a study of response to subunit inactivated influenza vaccine. TCRdb reanalysed the RT-PCR reads using MiXCR and keeps one entry per CDR3 protein. The table has roughly 170,000 distinct CDR3 sequences, about 10% seen once. This clonotype was observed a handful of times. The antigen remains unidentified. V lost 0 bases to trimming and J lost 0 bases, with 9 bases between them. From germline, CDR1 is LGHNA and CDR2 YSLEER. This CDR3 has 16 residues. Regarding the study as a whole: With each seasonal influenza vaccination, the authors suggested, few new T cells are recruited.

V and J are TRBV4-3 and TRBJ1-5; D perhaps matches TRBD1 (6 bases). The TCR originated in a man in his fifties or sixties who received an inactivated influenza vaccine. The starting material was non-naive T cells sorted from PBMCs, obtained on the day of vaccination. CDR3 sequence (DNA): TGCGCCAGCAGCCAAGATCAGGGGTATAGCAATCAGCCCCAGCATTTT. Translating gives CASSQDQGYSNQPQHF.